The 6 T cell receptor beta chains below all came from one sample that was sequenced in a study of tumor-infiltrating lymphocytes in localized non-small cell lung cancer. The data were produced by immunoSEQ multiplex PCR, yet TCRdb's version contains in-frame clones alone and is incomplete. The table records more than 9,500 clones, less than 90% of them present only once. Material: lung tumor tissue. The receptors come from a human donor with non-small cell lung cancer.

The CDR3 nucleotides read TGTGCCAGCGGTCGGACAGGTCCCATGAACACTGAAGCTTTCTTT. This sequence encodes CASGRTGPMNTEAFF. The V gene is TRBV6-1, the J gene TRBJ1-1; TRBD1 aligns across 7 bases. V was pared by 8 bases and J by 0 bases, with 9 bases of the junction left unmatched. The CDR3 is 15 amino acids. The germline V gene encodes CDR1 MNHNS and CDR2 SASEGT.

The CDR3 DNA follows: TGTGCCAGCAGCGCACAGCCCTATAATTCACCCCTCCACTTT. Its protein is CASSAQPYNSPLHF. This chain uses TRBV9 with TRBJ1-6; D is undetermined. The CDR3 length is 14 residues. Trimming removed 3 bases from V and 2 bases from J, with 6 bases in between. Germline V lookup: CDR1 SGDLS, CDR2 YYNGEE.

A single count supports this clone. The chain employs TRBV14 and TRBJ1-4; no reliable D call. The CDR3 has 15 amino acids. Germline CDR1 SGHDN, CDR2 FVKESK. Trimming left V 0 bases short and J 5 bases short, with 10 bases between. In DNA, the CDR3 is TGTGCCAGCAGCCAAGAGGGCAGGAGAAATGAAAAACTGTTTTTT. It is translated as CASSQEGRRNEKLFF.

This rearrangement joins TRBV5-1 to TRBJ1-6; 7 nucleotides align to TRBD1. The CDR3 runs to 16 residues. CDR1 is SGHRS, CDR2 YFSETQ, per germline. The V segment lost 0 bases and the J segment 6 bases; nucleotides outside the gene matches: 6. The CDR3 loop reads CASSLGQGVGNSPLHF. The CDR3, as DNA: TGCGCCAGCAGCTTGGGGCAGGGGGTCGGTAATTCACCCCTCCACTTT.

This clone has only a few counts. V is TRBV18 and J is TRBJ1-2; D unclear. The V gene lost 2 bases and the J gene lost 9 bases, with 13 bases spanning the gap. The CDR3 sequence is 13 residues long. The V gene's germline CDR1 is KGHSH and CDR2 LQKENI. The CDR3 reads CASSPTRTVSYTF. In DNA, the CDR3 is TGTGCCAGCTCACCAACTAGGACTGTAAGCTACACCTTC.

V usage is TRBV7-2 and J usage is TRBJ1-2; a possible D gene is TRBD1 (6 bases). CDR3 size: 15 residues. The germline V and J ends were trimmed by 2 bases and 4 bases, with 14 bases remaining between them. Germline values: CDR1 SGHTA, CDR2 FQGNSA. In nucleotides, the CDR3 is TGTGCCAGCAGCTTATCGGACAGACCTCCCTATGGCTACACCTTC. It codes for CASSLSDRPPYGYTF.